This TCR beta chain was profiled in a study of shared clonotypes between healthy human individuals (dated by TCRdb to 2018 to 2021). With regard to the full study: A few men and a couple of women, aged 18 to 49 years, made up the cohort. To increase sequencing depth and limit assay-specific biases, TCR repertoire library preparation and sequencing were carried out by different laboratories using diverse techniques. To estimate repertoire size and how much clonotypes are shared between individuals, the study performed deep sequencing of blood TCR repertoires from a few healthy adults. Between about 0.8 and 9.5 billion PBMCs per donor were obtained by leukapheresis. Results the study describes overall, beyond this receptor: Because the study included only a small number of donors, the genetic and exposure-history diversity represented was limited. Based on pairwise subsampling, the degree of clonotype sharing among donors was expected to be affected by sequencing depth. Only blood was sampled, and tissue TCR repertoires likely differ from those in blood.

Using the deep immunoSEQ assay, TCR CDR3 regions were amplified from genomic DNA by multiplex PCR. Extracted genomic DNA from each cell subset was spread evenly across all wells of several immunoSEQ 96-well plates, with each plate serving as a replicate. For unsorted PBMC, approximately 0.3 ug of genomic DNA, equivalent to tens of thousands of T cell genomes, went into each replicate PCR. Unsorted PBMC genomic DNA was sequenced across ten immunoSEQ deep assay plates. Purified libraries were quantified with a Qubit 3.0 fluorometer, sized on a Bioanalyzer 2100, and re-quantified with the KAPA Library Quantification kit. Every immunoSEQ 96-well plate was sequenced on a dedicated single-read 150-cycle Illumina NextSeq 550 flow cell. The paper's processing steps were these. Because only junctional sequences without quality scores were contained in the immunoSEQ output, filtering matching that applied to full-length reads could not be performed. To assign V/J genes and CDR3, sequences were annotated using PyIR, a Python wrapper for IgBLAST v1.9, with IMGT germline references. Any read was removed if the V/J assignment was weak (E-value above 1e-6), the CDR3 was missing, or the read contained stop codons, out-of-frame junctions, or ambiguous translated residues. V3J clonotypes were defined as sequences sharing the same inferred V gene, J gene, and CDR3 amino acid sequence. Percentage overlap between repertoires was computed as shared unique clonotypes divided by the size of the smaller repertoire. RTK rarefaction, the Chao1 estimator, and Recon v2.1 estimates of unobserved clonotypes were used to assess repertoire richness. Sourced from immuneACCESS, this table was stored by TCRdb with only in-frame sequences that have V and J called. A share of the clones is absent; for the studies checked, an unresolved V gene accounts for under half, and the remainder has no known explanation. V and J calls and clone size are those listed in that table; D and trimming were worked out from the DNA. The sample records 450,000 to 550,000 clones, roughly 78% of which are singletons. The ten largest clones take up 10% to 15% of the sample.

V gives up 1 base and J gives up 5 bases, and the segment between their germline ends measures 15 bases. The CDR3 contains 15 residues, cysteine and phenylalanine counted. The entry retains the CDR3 DNA only, 45 bases that are in frame from base 1. CDR1 is given as GTSNPN and CDR2 as SVGIG, both from the germline V gene (reference sequence). Donors were healthy HIV-negative adults with no recently reported acute infections or vaccinations. Every donor was a Caucasian adult residing in Nashville, Tennessee, USA. For unsorted samples, about 90 million PBMCs were counted, and genomic DNA was extracted using the QIAamp DNA Blood Mini kit. Blood was obtained by leukapheresis, after which PBMCs were separated by Ficoll-Histopaque density gradient centrifugation and cryopreserved in liquid nitrogen vapor phase. Only a few counts were recorded for this clone. The antigen it recognizes is unknown. Base quality data are lacking; no much larger clone is found one base away.

This sequence uses TRBV30 and TRBJ1-5, with no confidently assigned D gene. The sequenced sample was PBMCs. The clonotype was recovered from a woman aged 40 to 50 in good health. Some clones in this sample may be carry-over from other donors' samples. The nucleotides read TGTGCCTGGAGTGGAGGCGGCGGATTTTATCAGCCCCAGCATTTT. The translation is CAWSGGGGFYQPQHF.